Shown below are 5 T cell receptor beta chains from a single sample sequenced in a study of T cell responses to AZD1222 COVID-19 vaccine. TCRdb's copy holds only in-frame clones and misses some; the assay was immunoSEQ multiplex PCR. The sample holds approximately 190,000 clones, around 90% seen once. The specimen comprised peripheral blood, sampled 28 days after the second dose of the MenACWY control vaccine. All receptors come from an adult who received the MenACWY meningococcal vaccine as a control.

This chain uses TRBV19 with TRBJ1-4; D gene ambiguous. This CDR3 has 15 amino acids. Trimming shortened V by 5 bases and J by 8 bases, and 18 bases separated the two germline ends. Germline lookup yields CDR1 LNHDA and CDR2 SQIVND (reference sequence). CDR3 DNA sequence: TGTGCCAGTAGTTCCCATGACCGAATGCGGGAAAAACTGTTTTTT. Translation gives CASSSHDRMREKLFF.

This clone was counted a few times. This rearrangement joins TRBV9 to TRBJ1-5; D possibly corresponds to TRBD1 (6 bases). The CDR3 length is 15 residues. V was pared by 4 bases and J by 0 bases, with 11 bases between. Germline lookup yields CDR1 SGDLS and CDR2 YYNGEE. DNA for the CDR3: TGTGCCAGCAGCCCCGGACAGTATAGCAATCAGCCCCAGCATTTT. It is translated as CASSPGQYSNQPQHF.

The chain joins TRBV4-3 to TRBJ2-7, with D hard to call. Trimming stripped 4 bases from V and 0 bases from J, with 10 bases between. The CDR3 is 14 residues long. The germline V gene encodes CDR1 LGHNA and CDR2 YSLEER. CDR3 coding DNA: TGCGCCAGCAGCCGGAGCCGTGTCTCCTACGAGCAGTACTTC. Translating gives CASSRSRVSYEQYF.

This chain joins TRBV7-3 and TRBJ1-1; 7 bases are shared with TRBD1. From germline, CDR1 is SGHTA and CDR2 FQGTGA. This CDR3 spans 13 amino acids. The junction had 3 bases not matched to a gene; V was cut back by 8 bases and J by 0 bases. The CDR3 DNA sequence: TGTGCCAGCTCACAGGGGATGAACACTGAAGCTTTCTTT. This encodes CASSQGMNTEAFF.

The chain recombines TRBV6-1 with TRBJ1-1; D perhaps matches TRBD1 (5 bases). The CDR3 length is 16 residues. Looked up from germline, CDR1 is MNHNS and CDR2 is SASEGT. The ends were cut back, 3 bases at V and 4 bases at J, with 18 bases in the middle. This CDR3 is CASSDQGGVHRTEAFF. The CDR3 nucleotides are TGTGCCAGCAGTGATCAGGGAGGGGTGCATCGCACTGAAGCTTTCTTT.